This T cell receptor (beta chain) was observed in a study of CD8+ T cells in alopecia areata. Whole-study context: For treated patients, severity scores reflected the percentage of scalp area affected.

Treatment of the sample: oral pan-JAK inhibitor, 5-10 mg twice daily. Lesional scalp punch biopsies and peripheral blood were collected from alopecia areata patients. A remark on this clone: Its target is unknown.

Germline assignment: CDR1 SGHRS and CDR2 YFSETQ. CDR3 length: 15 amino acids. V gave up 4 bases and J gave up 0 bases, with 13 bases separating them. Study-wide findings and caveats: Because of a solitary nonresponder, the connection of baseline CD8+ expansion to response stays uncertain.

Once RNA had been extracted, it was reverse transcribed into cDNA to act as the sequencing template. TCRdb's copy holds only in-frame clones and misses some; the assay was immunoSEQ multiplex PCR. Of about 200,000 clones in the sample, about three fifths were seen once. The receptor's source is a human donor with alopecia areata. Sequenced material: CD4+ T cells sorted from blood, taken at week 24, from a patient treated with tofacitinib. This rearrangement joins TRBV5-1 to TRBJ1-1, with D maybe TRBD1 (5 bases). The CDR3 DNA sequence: TGCGCCAGCAGCCAAAGGGACCCCTTGAACACTGAAGCTTTCTTT. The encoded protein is CASSQRDPLNTEAFF.